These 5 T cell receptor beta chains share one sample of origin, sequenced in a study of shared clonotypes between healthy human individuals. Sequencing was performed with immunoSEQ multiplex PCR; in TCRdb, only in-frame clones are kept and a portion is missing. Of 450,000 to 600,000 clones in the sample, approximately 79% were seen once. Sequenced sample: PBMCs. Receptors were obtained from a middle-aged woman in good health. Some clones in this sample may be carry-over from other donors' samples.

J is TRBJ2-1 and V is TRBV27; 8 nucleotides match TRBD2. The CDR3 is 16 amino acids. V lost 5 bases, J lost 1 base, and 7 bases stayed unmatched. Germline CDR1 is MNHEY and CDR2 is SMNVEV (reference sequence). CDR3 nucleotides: TGTGCCAGCAGTACTTATGTAGCGGGATCCTACAATGAGCAGTTCTTC. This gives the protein CASSTYVAGSYNEQFF.

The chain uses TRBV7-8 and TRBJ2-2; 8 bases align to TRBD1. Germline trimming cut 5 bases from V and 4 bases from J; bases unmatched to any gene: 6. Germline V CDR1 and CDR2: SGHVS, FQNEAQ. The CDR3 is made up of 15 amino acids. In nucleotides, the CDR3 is TGTGCCAGCAGCGCATACAGGGGGTTCACCGGGGAGCTGTTTTTT. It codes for CASSAYRGFTGELFF.

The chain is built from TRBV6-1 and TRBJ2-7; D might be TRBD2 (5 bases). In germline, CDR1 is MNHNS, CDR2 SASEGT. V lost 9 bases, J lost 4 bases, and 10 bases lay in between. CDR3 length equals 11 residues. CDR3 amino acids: CASGREYEQYF. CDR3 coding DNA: TGTGCCAGTGGAAGGGAGTACGAGCAGTACTTC.

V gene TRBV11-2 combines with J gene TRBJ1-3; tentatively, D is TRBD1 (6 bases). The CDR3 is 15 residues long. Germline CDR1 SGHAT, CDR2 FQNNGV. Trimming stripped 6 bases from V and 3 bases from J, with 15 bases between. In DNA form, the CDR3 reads TGTGCCAGCAGGTCTACGGGACACCTTGGAAACACCATATATTTT. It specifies CASRSTGHLGNTIYF.

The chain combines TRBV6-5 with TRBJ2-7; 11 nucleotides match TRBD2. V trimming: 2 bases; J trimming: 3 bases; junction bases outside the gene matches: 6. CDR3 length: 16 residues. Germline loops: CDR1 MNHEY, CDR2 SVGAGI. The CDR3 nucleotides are TGTGCCAGCAGTTACCGGCTAGCGGGAGGATACTACGAGCAGTACTTC. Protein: CASSYRLAGGYYEQYF.